This T cell receptor (beta chain) was found in a study of blood T cell repertoires in COVID-19. Study summary: The cDNA or gDNA used as material had been derived from T cells, B-cell-depleted T cells, or PBMCs.

Germline assignment: CDR1 SEHNR and CDR2 FQNEAQ (reference sequence). Trimming shortened V by 2 bases and J by 13 bases, and 17 bases separated the two germline ends. The CDR3 covers 13 residues. Original data processing: Reference gene primer amplification in the assay estimated nucleated cell counts. The data were produced by immunoSEQ multiplex PCR, yet TCRdb's version contains in-frame clones alone and is incomplete. V, J and clone size are those of that table, while D and trimming were read from the DNA. The sample holds roughly 350,000 clones, around 91% seen once. This clonotype originated in a woman younger than 30 who had recovered from COVID-19. The specimen sequenced was peripheral blood. The chain combines TRBV7-9 with TRBJ1-2; D ambiguous. CDR3 sequence (DNA): TGTGCCAGCAGCTTAAATCCGGGGAATCCTTCCACCTTC. This sequence encodes CASSLNPGNPSTF.